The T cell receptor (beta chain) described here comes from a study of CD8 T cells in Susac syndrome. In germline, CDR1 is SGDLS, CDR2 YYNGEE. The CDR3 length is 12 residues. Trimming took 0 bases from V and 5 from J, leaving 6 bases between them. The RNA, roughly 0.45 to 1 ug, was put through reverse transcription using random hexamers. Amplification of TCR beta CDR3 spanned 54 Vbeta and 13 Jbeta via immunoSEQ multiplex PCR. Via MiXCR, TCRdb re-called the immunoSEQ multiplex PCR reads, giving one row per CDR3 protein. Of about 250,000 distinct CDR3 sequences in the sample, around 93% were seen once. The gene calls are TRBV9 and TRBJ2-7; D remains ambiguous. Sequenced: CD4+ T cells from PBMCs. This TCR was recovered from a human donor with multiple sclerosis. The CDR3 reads CASSVDGDEQYF. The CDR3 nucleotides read TGTGCCAGCAGCGTAGATGGCGACGAGCAGTACTTC.